A single sample is the source of the 16 T cell receptor beta chains below, sequenced in a study of cytomegalovirus exposure and HLA in healthy donors. The PCR contained 60 Vbeta and 13 Jbeta primers. Generated by immunoSEQ multiplex PCR, the TCRdb table keeps only in-frame clones and is missing some. The data show some 150,000 clones, with almost 85% seen just once and less than 2% held by the top ten. Material for sequencing was PBMCs. The source is a woman aged 40 to 50 in good health and CMV-seronegative.

This clone was picked up a small number of times. This sequence joins TRBV6-5 and TRBJ1-2; no firm D call. Deletions cut 0 bases from V and 3 bases from J, with 8 bases between. The CDR3 runs to 14 residues. In germline, CDR1 is MNHEY, CDR2 SVGAGI. The CDR3 is CASSYSMEDYGYTF. The CDR3 bases are TGTGCCAGCAGTTACTCGATGGAGGACTATGGCTACACCTTC.

The rearrangement uses TRBV5-1 and TRBJ1-1; D unresolved. The germline gives CDR1 SGHRS, CDR2 YFSETQ. Trimming stripped 3 bases from V and 3 bases from J, with 15 bases between. The CDR3 sequence is 15 residues long. DNA of the CDR3: TGCGCCAGCAGCTCCCGCACCTCGGCGGACACTGAAGCTTTCTTT. Translated: CASSSRTSADTEAFF.

The genes are TRBV10-3 and TRBJ2-7; 9 nucleotides line up with TRBD2. J lost 5 bases, V lost 6 bases, and 8 bases had no gene match. The CDR3 runs to 14 residues. The germline CDR1 and CDR2 sequences are ENHRY and SYGVKD. The CDR3 loop reads CAISREREANEQYF. DNA of the CDR3: TGTGCCATCAGCCGGGAGCGGGAGGCGAACGAGCAGTACTTC.

The chain uses TRBV5-4 and TRBJ2-2, with 13 nucleotides matching TRBD2. The germline CDR1 and CDR2 sequences are SGHNT and YYREEE (reference sequence). CDR3 length equals 15 residues. After removal of 4 bases from V and 6 bases from J, the junction contained 3 bases not matched to a gene. The DNA of the CDR3 is TGTGCCAGCAGCCTGGGACTAGCGGGACCCGGGGAGCTGTTTTTT. Protein sequence: CASSLGLAGPGELFF.

The chain employs TRBV27 and TRBJ1-5, with D maybe TRBD1 (5 bases). Germline V lookup: CDR1 MNHEY, CDR2 SMNVEV (reference sequence). The ends were cut back, 3 bases at V and 0 bases at J, with 9 bases in the middle. This CDR3 region has 15 residues. CDR3 sequence: CASSFTGFSNQPQHF. The CDR3 DNA is TGTGCCAGCAGTTTTACAGGCTTTAGCAATCAGCCCCAGCATTTT.

This chain joins TRBV2 and TRBJ2-2; D is possibly TRBD1 (6 bases). Germline V gives CDR1 SNHLY, CDR2 FYNNEI. V was pared by 8 bases and J by 0 bases, with 13 bases between. The CDR3 runs 15 residues. The DNA of the CDR3 is TGTGCCAGCCGGGTGAGGGGGACGAACACCGGGGAGCTGTTTTTT. Its translation is CASRVRGTNTGELFF.

J is TRBJ2-5 and V is TRBV6-6; TRBD1 matches 8 bases. The CDR3 contains 15 residues. Germline values: CDR1 MNHNY, CDR2 SVGAGI (reference sequence). Trimming at V came to 2 bases and at J to 7 bases, leaving 9 bases not matched to a gene. CDR3 coding DNA: TGTGCCAGCAGTTACGCCCCCGGACAGGGAGGGACCCAGTACTTC. Its protein product is CASSYAPGQGGTQYF.

This clone was observed once. This chain joins TRBV6-1 and TRBJ1-6; TRBD1 agrees at 7 bases. The CDR3 extends over 15 amino acids. Germline-derived CDR1 and CDR2 are MNHNS and SASEGT. Trimming at V came to 9 bases and at J to 4 bases, leaving 9 bases not matched to a gene. The CDR3 nucleotides read TGTGCCAGTATGGGACAGCTCATTTATAATTCACCCCTCCACTTT. The encoded protein is CASMGQLIYNSPLHF.

J is TRBJ2-5 and V is TRBV5-5; 9 nucleotides align to TRBD2. The CDR3 is made up of 15 amino acids. Germline V lookup: CDR1 SGHKS, CDR2 YYEKEE (reference sequence). V was pared by 0 bases and J by 9 bases, with 9 bases of the junction left unmatched. The CDR3 DNA sequence: TGTGCCAGCAGCTTGGTCGCGGGAGGGGGGAGGGCCCAGTACTTC. It codes for CASSLVAGGGRAQYF. Full variable domain (missing parts from reference TRBV5-5 and TRBJ2-5): DAGVTQSPTHLIKTRGQQVTLRCSPISGHKSVSWYQQVLGQGPQFIFQYYEKEERGRGNFPDRFSARQFPNYSSELNVNALLLGDSALYLCASSLVAGGGRAQYFGPGTRLLVL.

The chain employs TRBV19 and TRBJ1-1; D is possibly TRBD1 (6 bases). V was shortened by 9 bases and J by 5 bases, with 25 bases between the two germline ends. The CDR3 sequence is 16 residues long. Germline CDR1 is LNHDA and CDR2 is SQIVND (reference sequence). CDR3 sequence reads: CASRNGGARFATEAFF. The CDR3 DNA reads TGTGCCAGCCGCAATGGGGGGGCAAGGTTTGCGACTGAAGCTTTCTTT. The full variable domain, its missing parts supplied by reference TRBV19 and TRBJ1-1, is DGGITQSPKYLFRKEGQNVTLSCEQNLNHDAMYWYRQDPGQGLRLIYYSQIVNDFQKGDIAEGYSVSREKKESFPLTVTSAQKNPTAFYLCASRNGGARFATEAFFGQGTRLTVV.

This clone was found a few times. CDR3 amino acids: CASSEAGTAGNTIYF. The CDR3 bases are TGTGCCAGCAGTGAAGCGGGGACAGCTGGAAACACCATATATTTT. V and J are TRBV6-1 and TRBJ1-3, with 7 bases that match TRBD1. Trimming took 0 bases from V and 2 from J; bases not matched to a gene: 1. The V gene's germline CDR1 is MNHNS and CDR2 SASEGT. CDR3 length equals 15 residues.

The chain recombines TRBV5-1 with TRBJ2-5; tentative D call: TRBD1 (6 bases). Trimming took 1 base from V and 0 from J, leaving 7 bases between them. The CDR3 runs to 14 residues. CDR1 and CDR2 (germline): SGHRS, YFSETQ. CDR3 nucleotides: TGCGCCAGCAGCTTGTGGGACAACCAAGAGACCCAGTACTTC. As protein: CASSLWDNQETQYF.

Only a few counts were recorded for this clone. The chain is built from TRBV6-5 and TRBJ1-2; D gene ambiguous. Between the trimmed V and J ends, which lost 8 bases and 0 bases, there was a span of 7 bases. Per the germline V gene, CDR1 is MNHEY and CDR2 is SVGAGI. This CDR3 comprises 12 residues. CDR3 amino acids: CASHRPNYGYTF. In DNA, the CDR3 is TGTGCCAGCCACAGACCTAACTATGGCTACACCTTC.

The chain joins TRBV12-5 to TRBJ2-1; 8 bases fit TRBD2. The CDR3 is made up of 13 amino acids. V lost 0 bases to trimming and J lost 10 bases; unmatched junction nucleotides: 2. Germline V gene data show CDR1 as LGHNT and CDR2 as FRNRAP. CDR3 residues: CASGLVQREEQFF. The CDR3 region has the DNA TGTGCTAGTGGTTTGGTCCAGCGGGAGGAGCAGTTCTTC.

The V and J genes are TRBV30 and TRBJ1-1; no definite D call. The CDR3 is 12 amino acids. CDR1 is GTSNPN and CDR2 is SVGIG in the germline V gene (reference sequence). V lost 0 bases, J lost 7 bases, and 9 bases lay in between. The CDR3 spells CAWSVYSGEAFF. The CDR3 DNA reads TGTGCCTGGAGTGTATACTCGGGTGAAGCTTTCTTT.

The genes are TRBV7-3 and TRBJ2-5, with 7 positions matching TRBD1. The germline V gene encodes CDR1 SGHTA and CDR2 FQGTGA. With V trimmed by 10 bases and J by 1 base, 6 bases remained unmatched. This CDR3 has 13 amino acids. This CDR3 is CATSGGSQETQYF. CDR3 nucleotides: TGTGCCACCTCAGGGGGTTCCCAAGAGACCCAGTACTTC.